This TCR beta chain is drawn from a study of blood T cell repertoires in COVID-19. At the level of the study: Nucleic acid was either cDNA or gDNA, and it came from T cells, B-cell-depleted T cells, or PBMCs.

Per the germline V gene, CDR1 is SGHDT and CDR2 is YYEEEE. The length of the CDR3 is 16 residues. The V and J ends lost 2 bases and 9 bases, in that order; junction bases with no gene match: 12. In the study's own analysis: Researchers report that nucleated cell counts were estimated from reference gene primer amplification. The protocol was immunoSEQ multiplex PCR, while the TCRdb copy is restricted to in-frame clones and leaves out a portion. V and J calls and clone size are copied from that table; D and trimming were computed from the DNA. The data show under 250,000 clones, around 85% seen once. The chain carries TRBV5-6 and TRBJ2-1, with 9 bases identical to TRBD1. The sequenced sample consisted of peripheral blood. The source of this sequence is an elderly man with acute or convalescent COVID-19. The CDR3 here is CASSFLGTGFVGEQFF. Written as DNA, the CDR3 is TGTGCCAGCAGCTTTTTAGGGACAGGGTTCGTCGGTGAGCAGTTCTTC.